This T cell receptor (beta chain) was recorded in a study of response to subunit inactivated influenza vaccine. TCRdb reprocessed the RT-PCR reads via MiXCR and lists one record per CDR3 protein. The sample lists hundreds of thousands of distinct CDR3 sequences; around 14% were seen once. Points on this clonotype: The antigen is not known.

The study, taken as a whole, reports: The authors put forward the suggestion that each seasonal influenza vaccination may bring in only a limited number of new T cells.

This CDR3 is built from 15 residues. The germline V gene encodes CDR1 DFQATT and CDR2 SNEGSKA (reference sequence). J lost 0 bases, V lost 6 bases, and 5 bases had no gene match. The starting material was PBMCs from blood, obtained about 11 days after vaccination. This clonotype was sampled from a man between 45 and 60 years old who received an inactivated influenza vaccine. V usage is TRBV20-1 and J usage is TRBJ2-2, with 9 bases lining up with TRBD2. DNA for the CDR3: TGCAGTGCGCCGACTAGCGGCTCGAACACCGGGGAGCTGTTTTTT. This translates into CSAPTSGSNTGELFF.